Listed here is a single TCR beta chain. This specimen comes from a study of blood T cell repertoires in COVID-19. Germline V gene lookup returns CDR1 SGHRS and CDR2 YFSETQ. Trimming cost V 4 bases and J 1 base; bases outside gene matches: 21. There are 20 residues in the CDR3. In the authors' workflow: Cell counts per sample came from amplifying reference gene primers. Here immunoSEQ multiplex PCR was the method, and the copy in TCRdb shows in-frame clones only, minus some. From that table come the V and J calls and clone size; the DNA was used to work out D and trimming. The sample yields some 250,000 clones, around 83% seen once.

The material sequenced was peripheral blood. The sequence was collected from a man in his thirties or forties who had recovered from COVID-19. The chain uses TRBV5-1 and TRBJ1-2; 8 bases agree with TRBD1. In DNA form, the CDR3 reads TGCGCCAGCAGCGCCACTACGTCGGATCCCCCAACAGGGGGTAACTATGGCTACACCTTC. This sequence encodes CASSATTSDPPTGGNYGYTF.